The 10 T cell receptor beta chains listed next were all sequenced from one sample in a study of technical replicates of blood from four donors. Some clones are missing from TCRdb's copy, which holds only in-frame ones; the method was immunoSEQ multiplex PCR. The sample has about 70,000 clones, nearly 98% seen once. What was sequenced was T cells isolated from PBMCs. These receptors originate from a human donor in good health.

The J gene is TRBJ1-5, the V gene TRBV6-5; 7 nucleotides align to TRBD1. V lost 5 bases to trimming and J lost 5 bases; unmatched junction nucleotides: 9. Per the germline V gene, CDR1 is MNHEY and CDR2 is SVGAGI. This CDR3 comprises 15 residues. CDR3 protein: CASSTTWDSHQPQHF. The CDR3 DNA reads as TGTGCCAGCAGTACTACCTGGGACAGTCATCAGCCCCAGCATTTT.

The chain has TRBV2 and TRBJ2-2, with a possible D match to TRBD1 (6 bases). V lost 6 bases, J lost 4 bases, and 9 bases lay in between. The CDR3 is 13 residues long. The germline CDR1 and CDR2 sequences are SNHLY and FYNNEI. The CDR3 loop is CASRETGTGELFF. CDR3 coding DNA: TGTGCCAGCAGAGAGACAGGCACCGGGGAGCTGTTTTTT.

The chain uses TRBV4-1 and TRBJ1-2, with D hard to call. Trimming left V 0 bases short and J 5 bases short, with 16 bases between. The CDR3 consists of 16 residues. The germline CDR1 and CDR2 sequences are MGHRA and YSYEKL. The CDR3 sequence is CASSQDSGLGTYGYTF. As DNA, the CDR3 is TGCGCCAGCAGCCAAGATTCGGGGTTAGGCACTTATGGCTACACCTTC.

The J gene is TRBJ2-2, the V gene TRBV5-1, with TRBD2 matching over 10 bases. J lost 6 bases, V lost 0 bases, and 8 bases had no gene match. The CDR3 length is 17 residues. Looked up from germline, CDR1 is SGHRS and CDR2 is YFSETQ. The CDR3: CASSLGLAGALPGELFF. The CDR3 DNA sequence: TGCGCCAGCAGCTTGGGTCTAGCGGGGGCCCTCCCCGGGGAGCTGTTTTTT.

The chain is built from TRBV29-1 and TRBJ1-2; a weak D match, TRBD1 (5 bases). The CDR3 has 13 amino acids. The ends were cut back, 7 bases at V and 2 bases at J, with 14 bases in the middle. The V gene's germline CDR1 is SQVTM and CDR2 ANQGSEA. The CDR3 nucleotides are TGCAGCGCGTCTGCAGGGTCCAACTATGGCTACACCTTC. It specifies CSASAGSNYGYTF.

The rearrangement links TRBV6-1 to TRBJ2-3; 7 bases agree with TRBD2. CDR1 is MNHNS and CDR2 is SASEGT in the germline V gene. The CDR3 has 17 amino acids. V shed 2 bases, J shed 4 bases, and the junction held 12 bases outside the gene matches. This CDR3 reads CASSEISSGGEADTQYF. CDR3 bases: TGTGCCAGCAGTGAAATATCTAGCGGAGGGGAGGCAGATACGCAGTATTTT.

For the CDR3, the DNA is TGTGCCACCAGCAAGACAGGGGGGTCACCCCTCCACTTT. Amino acid sequence: CATSKTGGSPLHF. The chain combines TRBV15 with TRBJ1-6, with 9 bases aligning to TRBD1. Trimming cost V 4 bases and J 10 bases; bases outside gene matches: 2. The germline CDR1 and CDR2 sequences are LNHNV and YYDKDF (reference sequence). This CDR3 contains 13 residues. Full variable domain (outside the CDR3, taken from reference TRBV15 and TRBJ1-6): DAMVIQNPRYQVTQFGKPVTLSCSQTLNHNVMYWYQQKSSQAPKLLFHYYDKDFNNEADTPDNFQSRRPNTSFCFLDIRSPGLGDTAMYLCATSKTGGSPLHFGNGTRLTVT.

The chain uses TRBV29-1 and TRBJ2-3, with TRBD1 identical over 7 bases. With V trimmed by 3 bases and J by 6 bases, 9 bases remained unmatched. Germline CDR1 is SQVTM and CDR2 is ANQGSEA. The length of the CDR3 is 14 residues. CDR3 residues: CSVDPPGGDDTQYF. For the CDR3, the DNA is TGCAGCGTTGACCCCCCAGGGGGAGACGATACGCAGTATTTT.

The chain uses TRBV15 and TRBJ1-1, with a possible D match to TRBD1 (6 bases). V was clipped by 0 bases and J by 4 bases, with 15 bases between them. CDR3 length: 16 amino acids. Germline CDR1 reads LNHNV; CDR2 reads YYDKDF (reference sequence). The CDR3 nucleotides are TGTGCCACCAGCAGAGAACAGGGATCGTGGAGCACTGAAGCTTTCTTT. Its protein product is CATSREQGSWSTEAFF.

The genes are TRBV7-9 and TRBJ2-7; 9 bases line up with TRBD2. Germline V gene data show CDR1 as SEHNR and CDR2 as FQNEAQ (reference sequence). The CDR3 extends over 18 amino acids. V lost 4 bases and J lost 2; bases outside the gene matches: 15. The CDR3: CASSYSSSGIRLPYEQYF. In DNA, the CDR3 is TGTGCCAGCAGCTATTCGTCTAGCGGGATCCGACTTCCCTACGAGCAGTACTTC.